This T cell receptor (beta chain) was identified during a study of blood T cell repertoires in COVID-19 (dated by TCRdb to about 2020). For the wider study: The collaborator samples originated in the United States, Italy and Spain and spanned the acute and convalescent phases of COVID-19. Where available, HLA class I and class II types were taken from metadata supplied by the sample provider and were not determined by assay-based typing. Deeply sampled blood TCRbeta repertoires from subjects exposed to, actively infected with, or recovered from COVID-19 were included in the dataset. Nearly every sample came with metadata listing a de-identified subject ID, COVID-19 status, age in years and sex. The samples were drawn from the first 160 participants of the ongoing ImmuneRACE study and from roughly 1,300 subjects provided by 6 global collaborators. The material from the prospective study consisted of cDNA or gDNA derived from T cells, B-cell-depleted T cells, or PBMCs. The repertoires were released in a freely available public database intended as a resource for research on the immune response to SARS-CoV-2. The paper as a whole reports these results and caveats: How much clinical and demographic metadata was included differed by source and by participant, and the metadata was provided uncurated.

Whole blood was collected in K2EDTA tubes by collaborating institutions according to the institutions' own protocols. For TCRbeta analysis, collaborator samples were shipped as frozen whole blood, as isolated PBMCs, or as DNA extracted from either sample type. In the case of this clone: The antigen it binds to is not known. Base-call qualities are not available, and no considerably larger clone is one nucleotide away.

TCRbeta CDR3 regions were amplified from genomic DNA using the immunoSEQ Assay, a bias-controlled multiplex PCR. In the authors' own workflow: The number of nucleated cells in each sample was estimated from the amplification of reference gene primers within the assay. To quantify the absolute abundance of each unique TCRbeta CDR3 rearrangement, sequence reads were collapsed and filtered. Productive Simpson clonality was computed per sample as the square root of Simpson's diversity index over productive rearrangements. Drawn from immuneACCESS, this table holds only the in-frame rearrangements with V and J called that TCRdb kept. Clones are partly lost; checked studies trace under half to an unresolved V gene and leave the rest unexplained. V and J calls plus clone size are reproduced from that table; the DNA served to infer D and trimming. Counted in this sample were approximately 100,000 clones; roughly nine tenths of them appeared once. The top ten hold approximately 29% of the sample.

V sheds 4 bases and J sheds 4 bases, leaving 10 bases between their ends. The germline V gene sets CDR1 to MDHEN and CDR2 to SYDVKM. The CDR3 holds 13 amino acids from the cysteine to the phenylalanine. Only the CDR3 region is kept as DNA, spanning 39 bases read in frame from base 1. This receptor was obtained from a woman of 80 years or more with acute or convalescent COVID-19. The chain links TRBV28 with TRBJ1-2; TRBD1 is perhaps the D gene, given 6 matching bases. The sequenced material came from peripheral blood. Read as DNA, the sequence is TGTGCCAGCAGTTCCGCAGGGGCCTATGGCTACACCTTC. Its translation reads: CASSSAGAYGYTF.